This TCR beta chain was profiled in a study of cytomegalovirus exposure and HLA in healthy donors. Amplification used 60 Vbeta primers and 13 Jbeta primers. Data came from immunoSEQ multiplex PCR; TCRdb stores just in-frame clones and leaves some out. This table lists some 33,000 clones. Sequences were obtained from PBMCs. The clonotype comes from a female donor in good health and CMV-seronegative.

CDR3 bases: TGTGCCAGCAGCCAAGTGGGGAGGGCTGAAGCTTTCTTT. Its protein product is CASSQVGRAEAFF. The chain uses TRBV4-2 and TRBJ1-1; D unresolved. The CDR3 extends over 13 amino acids. V gave up 1 base and J gave up 6 bases, with 9 bases separating them. CDR1 LGHNA and CDR2 YNFKEQ come from the germline V gene.